Shown below are 2 T cell receptor beta chains from a single sample sequenced in a study of PD-L1 blockade in urothelial cancer. Method: immunoSEQ multiplex PCR; TCRdb's copy keeps in-frame clones and lacks some. The table includes fewer than 130,000 clones, around 85% detected once. Sequencing used PBMCs, obtained around atezolizumab (anti-PD-L1) treatment. Receptor source: a man in his fifties with urothelial cancer.

This clone showed up just a few times. The gene calls are TRBV4-1 and TRBJ2-7; TRBD2 agrees at 9 bases. The CDR3 is 15 amino acids. Per germline, CDR1 MGHRA and CDR2 YSYEKL. Trimming took 4 bases from V and 5 from J; bases not matched to a gene: 9. CDR3: CASSPRLAGAHEQYF. For the CDR3, the DNA is TGCGCCAGCAGCCCCCGGTTAGCGGGAGCCCACGAGCAGTACTTC.

The chain has TRBV2 and TRBJ2-7, with 11 nucleotides matching TRBD1. Unmatched junction bases numbered 2, after V lost 9 bases and J lost 1 base. The V gene's germline CDR1 is SNHLY and CDR2 FYNNEI. This CDR3 is 13 amino acids long. This CDR3 is CARGQGASYEQYF. CDR3 sequence (DNA): TGTGCCAGAGGACAGGGGGCTTCCTACGAGCAGTACTTC.